This is a list of T cell receptor beta chains from one sample in a study of blood T cell repertoires in COVID-19. The method was immunoSEQ multiplex PCR; TCRdb's version includes in-frame clones alone and lacks a portion of them. The table has some 120,000 clones, approximately 82% seen once. Sequencing was carried out using peripheral blood. These receptors were taken from a man in his 70s with active or convalescent COVID-19. Each CDR3 is given with its conserved first and last residue. A D gene is named only where the DNA matches it firmly. The size field is filled for only some rows; it gives once, few, many or a size class.

len | abundance | j_gene | d_gene | v_gene | CDR3nt | CDR3aa
13 | . | TRBJ2-2 | . | TRBV2 | TGTGCCAGCAGTGTCGGGTACACCGGGGAGCTGTTTTTT | CASSVGYTGELFF
16 | . | TRBJ2-4 | . | TRBV7-9 | TGTGCCAGCAGCTTAGGCCCGGGTACTGAATCAAACATTCAGTACTTC | CASSLGPGTESNIQYF
15 | few | TRBJ1-2 | TRBD1 | TRBV7-9 | TGTGCCAGCAGCCTTGGACAGGGCAGCTACTATGGCTACACCTTC | CASSLGQGSYYGYTF
14 | . | TRBJ1-6 | . | TRBV3-1/TRBV3-2 | TGTGCCAGCAGCCAAGCAGGAAGTAATTCACCCCTCCACTTT | CASSQAGSNSPLHF
16 | few | TRBJ2-2 | . | TRBV7-3 | TGTGCCAGCAGCTCGTCTTCGACAGTTTCCACCGGGGAGCTGTTTTTT | CASSSSSTVSTGELFF
14 | . | TRBJ2-7 | TRBD1 | TRBV6-4 | TGTGCCAGCAGTCGGGACAGGGGGCTATCTCCCATGCACTTC | CASSRDRGLSPMHF
16 | . | TRBJ2-1 | . | TRBV3-1/TRBV3-2 | TGTGCCAGCAGCCGCGAAACGTGGGAAAGGAGGTATGAGCAGTTCTTC | CASSRETWERRYEQFF
13 | . | TRBJ2-1 | TRBD2 | TRBV19 | TGTGCCAGTAGTAGGGTACGGGAGGATGAGCAGTTCTTC | CASSRVREDEQFF
14 | . | TRBJ2-4 | . | TRBV7-9 | TGTGCCAGCAGCTTAGGGGCAGCCAAAAACATTCAGTACTTC | CASSLGAAKNIQYF
15 | few | TRBJ1-5 | . | TRBV18 | TGTGCCAGCTCTCCTTTAGGAGGGGAAAATCAGCCCCAGCATTTT | CASSPLGGENQPQHF
12 | . | TRBJ1-5 | . | TRBV6-6 | TGTGCCAGAGCATCAGGGGCTCAGCCCCAGCATTTT | CARASGAQPQHF
13 | . | TRBJ1-2 | TRBD1 | TRBV11-3 | TGTGCCAGCAGCCCAGACAGGGTTTATGGCTACACCTTC | CASSPDRVYGYTF
14 | . | TRBJ2-2 | . | TRBV11-3 | TGTGCCAGCAGCTTCGTGGGCAGCTCCGGGGAGCTGTTTTTT | CASSFVGSSGELFF
15 | . | TRBJ2-5 | TRBD2 | TRBV7-7 | TGTGCCAGCTCTAGCGGGAGGGCGTACCAAGAGACCCAGTACTTC | CASSSGRAYQETQYF
14 | . | TRBJ2-3 | . | TRBV7-2 | TGTGCCAGCAGCTTAAGAGGGCCTACAGATACGCAGTATTTT | CASSLRGPTDTQYF